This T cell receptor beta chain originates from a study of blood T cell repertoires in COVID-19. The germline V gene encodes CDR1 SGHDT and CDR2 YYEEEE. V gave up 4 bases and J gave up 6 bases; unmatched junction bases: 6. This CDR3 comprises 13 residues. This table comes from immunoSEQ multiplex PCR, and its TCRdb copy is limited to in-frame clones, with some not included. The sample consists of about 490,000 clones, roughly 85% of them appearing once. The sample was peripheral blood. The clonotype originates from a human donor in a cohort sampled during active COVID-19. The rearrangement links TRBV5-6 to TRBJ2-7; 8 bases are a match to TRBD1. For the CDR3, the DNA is TGTGCCAGCAGCCTGACAGGGGCTGGCGAGCAGTACTTC. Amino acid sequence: CASSLTGAGEQYF.